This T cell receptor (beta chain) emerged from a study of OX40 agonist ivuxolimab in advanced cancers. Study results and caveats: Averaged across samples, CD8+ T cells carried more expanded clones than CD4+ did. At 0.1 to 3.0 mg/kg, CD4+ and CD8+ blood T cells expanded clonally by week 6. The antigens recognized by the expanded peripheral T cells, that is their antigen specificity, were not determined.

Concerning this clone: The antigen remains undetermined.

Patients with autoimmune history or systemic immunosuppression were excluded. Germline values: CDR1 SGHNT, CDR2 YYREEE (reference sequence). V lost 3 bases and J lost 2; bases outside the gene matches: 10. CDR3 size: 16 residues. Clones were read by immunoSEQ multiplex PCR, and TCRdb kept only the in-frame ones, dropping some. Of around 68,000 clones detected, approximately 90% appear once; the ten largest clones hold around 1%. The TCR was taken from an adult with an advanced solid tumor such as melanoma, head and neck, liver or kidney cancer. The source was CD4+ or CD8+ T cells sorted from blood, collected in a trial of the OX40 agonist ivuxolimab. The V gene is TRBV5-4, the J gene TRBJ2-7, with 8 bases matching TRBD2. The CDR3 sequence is CASSSTQSGSPYEQYF. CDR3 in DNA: TGTGCCAGCAGCTCCACTCAGAGCGGGAGCCCCTACGAGCAGTACTTC.